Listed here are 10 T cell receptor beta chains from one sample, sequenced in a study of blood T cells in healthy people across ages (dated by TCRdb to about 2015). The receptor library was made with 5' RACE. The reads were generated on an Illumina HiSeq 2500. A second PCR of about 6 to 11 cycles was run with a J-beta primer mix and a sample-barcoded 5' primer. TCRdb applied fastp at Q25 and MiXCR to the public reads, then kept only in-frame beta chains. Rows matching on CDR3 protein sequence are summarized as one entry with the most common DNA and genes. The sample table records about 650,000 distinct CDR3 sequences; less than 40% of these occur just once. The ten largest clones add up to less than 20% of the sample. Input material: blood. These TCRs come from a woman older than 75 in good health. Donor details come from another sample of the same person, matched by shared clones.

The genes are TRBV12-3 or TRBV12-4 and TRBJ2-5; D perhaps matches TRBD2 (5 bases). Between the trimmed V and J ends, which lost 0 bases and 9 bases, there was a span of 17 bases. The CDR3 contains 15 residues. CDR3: CASSLARGYQDAQYF. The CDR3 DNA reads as TGTGCCAGCAGTTTAGCTAGAGGGTACCAAGATGCCCAGTACTTC.

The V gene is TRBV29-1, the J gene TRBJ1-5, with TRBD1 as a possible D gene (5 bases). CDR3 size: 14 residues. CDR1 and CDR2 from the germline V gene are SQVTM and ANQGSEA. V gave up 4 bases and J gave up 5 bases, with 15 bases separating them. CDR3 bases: TGCAGCGTTGTTCCCGGGGGTAGGGATCAGCCCCAGCATTTT. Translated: CSVVPGGRDQPQHF.

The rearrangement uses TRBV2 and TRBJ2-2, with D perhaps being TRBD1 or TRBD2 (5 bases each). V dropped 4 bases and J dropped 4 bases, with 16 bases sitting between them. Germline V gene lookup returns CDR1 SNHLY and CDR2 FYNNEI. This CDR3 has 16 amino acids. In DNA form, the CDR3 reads TGTGCCAGCAGTGTTGAGGGACCGTGGGGCACCGGGGAGCTGTTTTTT. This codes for CASSVEGPWGTGELFF.

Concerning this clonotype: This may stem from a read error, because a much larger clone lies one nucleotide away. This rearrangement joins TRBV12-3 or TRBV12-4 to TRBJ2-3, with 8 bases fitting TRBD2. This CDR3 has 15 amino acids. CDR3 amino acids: CANSSRGLGPDAQYF. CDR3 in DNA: TGTGCCAACAGTTCTAGGGGACTAGGCCCAGATGCGCAGTATTTT.

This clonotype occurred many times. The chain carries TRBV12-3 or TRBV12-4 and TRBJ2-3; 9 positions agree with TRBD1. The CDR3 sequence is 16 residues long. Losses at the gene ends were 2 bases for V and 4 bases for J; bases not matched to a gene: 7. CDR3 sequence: CASSLNRGLTADTQYF. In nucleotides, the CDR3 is TGTGCCAGCAGTTTAAACAGGGGGCTGACTGCAGATACGCAGTATTTT.

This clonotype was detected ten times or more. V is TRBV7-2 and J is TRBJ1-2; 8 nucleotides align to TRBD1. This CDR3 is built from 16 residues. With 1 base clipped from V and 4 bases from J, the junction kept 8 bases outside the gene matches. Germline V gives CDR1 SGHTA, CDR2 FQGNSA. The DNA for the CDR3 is TGTGCCAGCAGCTTAGACTGGGACAGGCCTCTCTATGGCTACACCTTC. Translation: CASSLDWDRPLYGYTF.

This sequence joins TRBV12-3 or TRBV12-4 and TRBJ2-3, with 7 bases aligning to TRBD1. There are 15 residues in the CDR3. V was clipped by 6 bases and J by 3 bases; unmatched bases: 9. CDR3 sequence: CASRLGQGETDTQYF. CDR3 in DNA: TGTGCCAGCAGGCTCGGGCAGGGGGAGACAGATACGCAGTATTTT.

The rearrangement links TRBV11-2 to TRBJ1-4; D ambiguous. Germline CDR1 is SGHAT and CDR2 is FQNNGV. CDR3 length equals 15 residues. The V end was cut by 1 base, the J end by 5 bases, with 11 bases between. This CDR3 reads CASSLGARPNEKLFF. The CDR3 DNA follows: TGTGCCAGCAGCTTAGGTGCCAGGCCCAATGAAAAACTGTTTTTT.

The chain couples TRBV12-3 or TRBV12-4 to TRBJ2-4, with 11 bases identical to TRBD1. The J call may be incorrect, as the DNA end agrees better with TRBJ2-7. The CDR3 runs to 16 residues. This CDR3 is CASSPGTGTGGYEQYF. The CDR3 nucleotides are TGTGCCAGCAGTCCTGGGACCGGGACAGGGGGCTACGAGCAGTACTTC.

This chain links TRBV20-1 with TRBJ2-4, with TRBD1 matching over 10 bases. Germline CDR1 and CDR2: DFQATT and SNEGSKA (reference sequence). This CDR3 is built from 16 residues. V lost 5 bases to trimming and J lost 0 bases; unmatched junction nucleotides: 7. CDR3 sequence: CSAPGQGPGAKNIQYF. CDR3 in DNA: TGCAGTGCTCCGGGACAGGGGCCAGGAGCCAAAAACATTCAGTACTTC.